These 21 T cell receptor beta chains originate from one sample sequenced in a study of post-analysis software for immune sequencing data. Notes on the study in general: Five or six TRBV segments, TRBV5-6, TRBV5-1 and TRBV20-1 among them, were found more frequent in patients than controls.

cDNA libraries of TCR beta carried unique molecular identifiers. TCRdb independently ran MiXCR on the PCR reads; one entry per CDR3 protein. The sample lists around 200,000 distinct CDR3 sequences, approximately 29% occurring once. The antigens for these receptors are not known. The specimen was blood. The source of these receptors is a girl aged 2-17 years with multiple sclerosis.

In this sample, this clonotype turned up once. This sequence may be a read error, since a much larger clone differs from it by one base. This chain joins TRBV15 and TRBJ2-1; 10 bases are a match to TRBD2. V dropped 4 bases and J dropped 10; count of bases not matched to a gene: 10. There are 15 residues in the CDR3. The V gene's germline CDR1 is LNHNV and CDR2 YYDKDF (reference sequence). CDR3 DNA: TGTGCCACCAGCATTGCTAGCGGGAGAGCCGACGAGCAGTTCTTC. Translated: CATSIASGRADEQFF.

At least ten counts were recorded for this clonotype. J is TRBJ2-1 and V is TRBV7-3; 7 nucleotides align to TRBD1. The CDR3 runs to 15 residues. Germline V gene lookup returns CDR1 SGHTA and CDR2 FQGTGA. Unmatched junction bases numbered 2, after V lost 0 bases and J lost 3 bases. The CDR3 is CASSLTRDSYNEQFF. CDR3 DNA: TGTGCCAGCAGCTTAACTCGGGACAGCTACAATGAGCAGTTCTTC.

The rearrangement joins TRBV9 to TRBJ2-3, with 11 bases aligning to TRBD2. Germline CDR1 is SGDLS and CDR2 is YYNGEE. J was trimmed by 5 bases and V by 7 bases; bases with no gene match: 6. The CDR3 consists of 14 residues. This chain's CDR3 is CASGPGLAVDTQYF. CDR3 DNA sequence: TGTGCCAGCGGACCGGGACTAGCGGTAGATACGCAGTATTTT.

This clonotype occurred a few times. Just one base apart from a much larger clone, this may be a read error. This CDR3 is CASRPSGTVTQYF. CDR3 in DNA: TGTGCCAGCAGGCCTAGCGGGACAGTTACGCAGTATTTT. The chain has TRBV28 and TRBJ2-3, with 9 bases that match TRBD2. The length of the CDR3 is 13 residues. CDR1 is MDHEN, CDR2 SYDVKM, per germline.

This clonotype was observed at least ten times. This sequence joins TRBV7-9 and TRBJ2-1; D gene uncertain. The V and J ends lost 3 bases and 9 bases respectively, with 21 bases between them. The CDR3 runs to 16 residues. The germline CDR1 and CDR2 sequences are SEHNR and FQNEAQ (reference sequence). CDR3 region: CASSFSSTGSSGEQFF. The CDR3 DNA follows: TGTGCCAGCAGCTTCTCCTCTACCGGGTCCTCGGGTGAGCAGTTCTTC.

This clonotype has ten or more counts. V usage is TRBV5-1 and J usage is TRBJ2-1; 9 bases map to TRBD2. J lost 1 base, V lost 0 bases, and 2 bases had no gene match. Germline CDR1 and CDR2: SGHRS and YFSETQ. CDR3 length: 16 amino acids. Here the CDR3 reads CASSLDLAGSYNEQFF. The CDR3 DNA reads TGCGCCAGCAGCTTGGACCTAGCGGGATCCTACAATGAGCAGTTCTTC.

Many counts were recorded for this clonotype. The chain is built from TRBV27 and TRBJ2-7, with TRBD2 matching over 10 bases. CDR1 is MNHEY and CDR2 is SMNVEV in the germline V gene (reference sequence). J was trimmed by 4 bases and V by 4 bases; bases with no gene match: 10. The CDR3 totals 16 residues. This CDR3 reads CASSSLAGSRPYEQYF. For the CDR3, the DNA is TGTGCCAGCAGTTCACTAGCGGGGTCCAGACCTTACGAGCAGTACTTC.

This clonotype occurred a few times. The DNA of the CDR3 is TGCGCCAGCAGCTTGTTCACCGGGACAAACACTGAAGCTTTCTTT. This gives the protein CASSLFTGTNTEAFF. The chain is built from TRBV5-1 and TRBJ1-1, with D maybe TRBD1 (6 bases). The V gene lost 1 base and the J gene lost 2 bases, with 12 bases spanning the gap. Germline CDR1 is SGHRS and CDR2 is YFSETQ. The CDR3 covers 15 residues. The entire variable domain, with the rest obtained from reference TRBV5-1 and TRBJ1-1, is as follows: KAGVTQTPRYLIKTRGQQVTLSCSPISGHRSVSWYQQTPGQGLQFLFEYFSETQRNKGNFPGRFSGRQFSNSRSEMNVSTLELGDSALYLCASSLFTGTNTEAFFGQGTRLTVV.

V and J are TRBV20-1 and TRBJ2-3; D possibly corresponds to TRBD2 (7 bases). Germline values: CDR1 DFQATT, CDR2 SNEGSKA (reference sequence). V lost 1 base and J 2 bases, leaving 13 bases between the germline ends. This CDR3 is 15 amino acids long. The CDR3 spells CSARGRAGHTDTQYF. The CDR3 nucleotides read TGCAGTGCTAGAGGGCGAGCGGGACACACAGATACGCAGTATTTT.

This clonotype was seen a few times. DNA of the CDR3: TGTGCCAGCAGCTTAGTGATTACCCAAAGCACAGATACGCAGTATTTT. Residues: CASSLVITQSTDTQYF. The chain recombines TRBV7-2 with TRBJ2-3, with D unclear. V dropped 1 base and J dropped 0 bases, with 11 bases sitting between them. Germline CDR1 reads SGHTA; CDR2 reads FQGNSA. This CDR3 has 16 residues.

This clonotype was recorded at least ten times. CDR3 amino acids: CSVITGGSYNEQFF. DNA of the CDR3: TGCAGCGTCATTACAGGGGGCTCCTACAATGAGCAGTTCTTC. This chain connects TRBV29-1 to TRBJ2-1; 8 bases align to TRBD1. The germline CDR1 and CDR2 sequences are SQVTM and ANQGSEA. The CDR3 contains 14 residues. The trim removed 6 bases at V and 0 bases at J, leaving 4 bases unmatched.

This clonotype was counted between two and nine times. The chain is built from TRBV20-1 and TRBJ1-1; maybe TRBD1 (6 bases). The V gene's germline CDR1 is DFQATT and CDR2 SNEGSKA (reference sequence). The CDR3 totals 17 residues. The germline V and J ends were trimmed by 6 bases and 6 bases, with 29 bases remaining between them. The CDR3, as DNA: TGCAGTGCCCCCCCAGGGGCCCTAACCTATAGAAGGGCTGAAGCTTTCTTT. Translating gives CSAPPGALTYRRAEAFF.

CDR3 bases: TGCGCCAGCAGCCAGATAAATCTCGTGGCGGCAGATACGCAGTATTTT. Amino acid sequence: CASSQINLVAADTQYF. J is TRBJ2-3 and V is TRBV4-1; D is unclear. Per germline, CDR1 MGHRA and CDR2 YSYEKL. With 3 bases removed from V and 4 bases from J, the gap between germline ends came to 17 bases. The CDR3 is 16 residues long.

The chain combines TRBV7-9 with TRBJ2-6; TRBD1 or TRBD2 may be the D gene (6 bases each). The V gene lost 6 bases and the J gene lost 1 base, with 22 bases spanning the gap. This CDR3 has 19 amino acids. Germline V gene data show CDR1 as SEHNR and CDR2 as FQNEAQ (reference sequence). The DNA of the CDR3 is TGTGCCAGCAGACCAGCAAGCCGCCAGGGGAGGTCTGGGGCCAACGTCCTGACTTTC. Amino acids: CASRPASRQGRSGANVLTF.

V is TRBV20-1 and J is TRBJ2-2, with 7 bases that match TRBD1. The V gene's germline CDR1 is DFQATT and CDR2 SNEGSKA (reference sequence). The CDR3 runs 15 residues. V lost 0 bases to trimming and J lost 4 bases; unmatched junction nucleotides: 5. The chain's CDR3 is CSARDKGAGTGELFF. The CDR3 coding sequence is TGCAGTGCTAGAGATAAGGGGGCAGGCACCGGGGAGCTGTTTTTT.

Notes on this clonotype: This clone may be a read error of a much larger clone one base away. The rearrangement joins TRBV7-2 to TRBJ1-1; 8 bases match TRBD1. The CDR3 is made up of 15 amino acids. The germline gives CDR1 SGHTA, CDR2 FQGNSA. As DNA, the CDR3 is TGTGCCAGCGGCTTAGTTGGCCAGGGGGCTGCTGAAGCTTTCTTT. Translating gives CASGLVGQGAAEAFF.

The CDR3 region is CSARVLGSGSEYEQYF. Written as DNA, the CDR3 is TGCAGTGCTAGAGTTCTAGGCAGCGGGAGTGAATACGAGCAGTACTTC. The chain is built from TRBV20-1 and TRBJ2-7; 8 nucleotides agree with TRBD2. Germline V CDR1 and CDR2: DFQATT, SNEGSKA (reference sequence). The CDR3 is 16 amino acids. V shed 1 base, J shed 4 bases, and the junction held 12 bases outside the gene matches.

This clonotype was recorded a few times. One end of the junction does not line up with germline, which may come from a read error. The chain employs TRBV11-2 and TRBJ2-5; D gene ambiguous. This CDR3 contains 13 residues. Germline values: CDR1 SGHAT, CDR2 FQNNGV. The CDR3 here is CACSFGQKETQYF. CDR3 coding DNA: TGTGCCTGCAGCTTCGGCCAGAAGGAGACCCAGTACTTC.

This clonotype was detected many times. This rearrangement joins TRBV9 to TRBJ1-1, with D perhaps TRBD1 (5 bases). Trimming left V 4 bases short and J 4 bases short, with 14 bases between. This CDR3 contains 14 residues. Germline-derived CDR1 and CDR2 are SGDLS and YYNGEE. DNA of the CDR3: TGTGCCAGCAGCCCCACCGGGGGAGTCACTGAAGCTTTCTTT. This gives the protein CASSPTGGVTEAFF.

The chain uses TRBV12-3 or TRBV12-4 and TRBJ1-1, with D possibly being TRBD1 (6 bases). Trimming took off 2 bases at V and 1 base at J, with 14 bases between the two ends. The CDR3 runs to 16 residues. As DNA, the CDR3 is TGTGCCAGCAGTTTAAGGTTGCCAGGGGAGAACACTGAAGCTTTCTTT. This codes for CASSLRLPGENTEAFF.

This clonotype was picked up many times. This sequence joins TRBV3-1 and TRBJ2-3, with TRBD2 matching over 8 bases. Germline V lookup: CDR1 LGHDT, CDR2 YNNKEL (reference sequence). The CDR3 spans 17 residues. With V trimmed by 5 bases and J by 4 bases, 14 bases remained unmatched. The CDR3 sequence: CASSSYKERGFADTQYF. For the CDR3, the DNA is TGTGCCAGCAGCTCATACAAAGAGCGGGGGTTTGCAGATACGCAGTATTTT.